The next 30 T cell receptor beta chains were all read from a single sample in a study of CD8 T cells in ankylosing spondylitis. A single record per CDR3 protein comes from TCRdb applying MiXCR to the 5' RACE reads. The sample has 200,000 to 300,000 distinct CDR3 sequences; roughly 10% are singletons. Sequenced input: blood, either unsorted or a sorted T cell fraction (not recorded which). Every receptor here comes from a male donor with ankylosing spondylitis or in good health (not recorded which).

This clonotype was recorded many times. The chain employs TRBV15 and TRBJ2-3; perhaps D is TRBD1 or TRBD2 (5 bases each). The CDR3 contains 14 residues. CDR1 and CDR2 (germline): LNHNV, YYDKDF (reference sequence). Trimming shortened V by 1 base and J by 4 bases, and 9 bases separated the two germline ends. CDR3 coding DNA: TGTGCCACCAGCAGAGGGGGGACGGCAGATACGCAGTATTTT. Its translation is CATSRGGTADTQYF.

This clonotype was found many times. The J gene is TRBJ2-1, the V gene TRBV5-1; either TRBD1 or TRBD2 may supply D (6 bases each). The CDR3 runs to 16 residues. The germline CDR1 and CDR2 sequences are SGHRS and YFSETQ. V was clipped by 2 bases and J by 8 bases, with 20 bases between them. The CDR3 DNA is TGCGCCAGCAGCTTTGAGGCAGGGGCGGGAATCGATGAGCAGTTCTTC. Amino acids: CASSFEAGAGIDEQFF.

This clonotype was observed a few times. One end of the junction fails to match germline, which may point to a read error. The chain uses TRBV7-8 and TRBJ1-1; D not certain. CDR1 SGHVS and CDR2 FQNEAQ come from the germline V gene. The CDR3 loop spans 14 amino acids. CDR3 DNA: TGTGCCAGCAGGTTAGCCCCCGGATTTACTGAAGCTTTCTTT. It specifies CASRLAPGFTEAFF.

Ten or more counts support this clonotype. V is TRBV4-2 and J is TRBJ2-2, with 9 bases matching TRBD1. The V gene's germline CDR1 is LGHNA and CDR2 YNFKEQ. V shed 1 base and J 3 bases; nucleotides not matched to a gene: 0. This CDR3 is built from 15 residues. The CDR3 is CASSQGTGDTGELFF. The CDR3, as DNA: TGTGCCAGCAGCCAAGGGACAGGGGACACCGGGGAGCTGTTTTTT.

This clonotype has ten or more counts. The chain joins TRBV7-6 to TRBJ2-3, with 15 bases fitting TRBD2. The V gene's germline CDR1 is SGHVS and CDR2 FNYEAQ. The length of the CDR3 is 17 residues. V lost 5 bases, J lost 5 bases, and 8 bases stayed unmatched. The CDR3 spells CASSPGTSGGYVDTQYF. In nucleotides, the CDR3 is TGTGCCAGCAGCCCCGGGACTAGCGGGGGGTACGTAGATACGCAGTATTTT.

In this sample, this clonotype turned up a few times. The chain joins TRBV2 to TRBJ2-5, with 8 bases lining up with TRBD1. The trim removed 5 bases at V and 2 bases at J, leaving 10 bases unmatched. The CDR3 totals 16 residues. Germline V lookup: CDR1 SNHLY, CDR2 FYNNEI. The CDR3 loop reads CASSPIFWTGQETQYF. CDR3 bases: TGTGCCAGCAGTCCTATCTTCTGGACAGGGCAAGAGACCCAGTACTTC.

This clonotype was seen many times. The rearrangement joins TRBV5-1 to TRBJ2-3, with D possibly called TRBD1 or TRBD2 (5 bases each). V lost 0 bases and J 1 base, leaving 9 bases between the germline ends. Germline loops: CDR1 SGHRS, CDR2 YFSETQ. The length of the CDR3 is 15 residues. The chain's CDR3 is CASSLEGDRTDTQYF. The CDR3 bases are TGCGCCAGCAGCTTGGAAGGGGACCGCACAGATACGCAGTATTTT. Looking up the rest from reference TRBV5-1 and TRBJ2-3 gives the full variable domain: KAGVTQTPRYLIKTRGQQVTLSCSPISGHRSVSWYQQTPGQGLQFLFEYFSETQRNKGNFPGRFSGRQFSNSRSEMNVSTLELGDSALYLCASSLEGDRTDTQYFGPGTRLTVL.

This clonotype was counted many times. This CDR3 is CASSLHTQPQHF. The DNA for the CDR3 is TGTGCCAGCAGTTTACACACTCAGCCCCAGCATTTT. The gene calls are TRBV12-3 or TRBV12-4 and TRBJ1-5; D call uncertain. The V and J ends lost 2 bases and 6 bases respectively, with 5 bases between them. The length of the CDR3 is 12 residues.

The sample holds many counts of this clonotype. This sequence joins TRBV7-9 and TRBJ1-2; TRBD1 matches at 7 bases. V shed 6 bases and J 4 bases; nucleotides not matched to a gene: 5. CDR3 length: 13 residues. Germline V gives CDR1 SEHNR, CDR2 FQNEAQ (reference sequence). The CDR3 sequence: CASRRQGGYGYTF. CDR3 nucleotide sequence: TGTGCCAGCAGACGACAGGGAGGCTATGGCTACACCTTC.

This clonotype was seen repeatedly, ten times or more. This chain uses TRBV9 with TRBJ2-1; maybe TRBD1 (7 bases). The CDR3 spans 15 residues. Germline-derived CDR1 and CDR2 are SGDLS and YYNGEE. V was cut by 3 bases and J by 3 bases, with 13 bases left in between. CDR3 sequence (DNA): TGTGCCAGCAGCGCCAGACAGGGACTCTACAATGAGCAGTTCTTC. Residues: CASSARQGLYNEQFF.

The chain is built from TRBV20-1 and TRBJ1-6; D possibly corresponds to TRBD1 (6 bases). The CDR3 covers 15 residues. V was pared by 5 bases and J by 8 bases, with 19 bases between. The germline gives CDR1 DFQATT, CDR2 SNEGSKA (reference sequence). The CDR3 loop is CSAAATGRMDSPLHF. The CDR3 bases are TGCAGTGCTGCGGCGACAGGCCGAATGGATTCACCCCTCCACTTT.

The rearrangement joins TRBV2 to TRBJ2-3, with D perhaps matching TRBD2 (6 bases). The CDR3 totals 15 residues. The germline V gene has CDR1 SNHLY and CDR2 FYNNEI. Trimming removed 8 bases from V and 0 bases from J, with 15 bases in between. CDR3 DNA sequence: TGTGCCAGCCCGGTGTGGAGGGAGAGCACAGATACGCAGTATTTT. It translates to CASPVWRESTDTQYF.

This clonotype was observed a handful of times. The J gene is TRBJ2-1, the V gene TRBV7-9, with 12 bases matching TRBD2. The CDR3 loop spans 17 amino acids. In germline, CDR1 is SEHNR, CDR2 FQNEAQ (reference sequence). Trimming at V came to 2 bases and at J to 8 bases, leaving 10 bases not matched to a gene. The CDR3 bases are TGTGCCAGCAGCTTAACCGCTAGCGGGAGGGCCGGCGATGAGCAGTTCTTC. It yields the protein CASSLTASGRAGDEQFF.

The CDR3 loop reads CSARGEYGANVLTF. In DNA, the CDR3 is TGCAGTGCTAGAGGCGAGTACGGGGCCAACGTCCTGACTTTC. This sequence joins TRBV20-1 and TRBJ2-6, with D uncertain. The germline V and J ends were trimmed by 1 base and 4 bases, with 8 bases remaining between them. CDR1 is DFQATT, CDR2 SNEGSKA, per germline (reference sequence). The CDR3 has 14 residues.

The J gene is TRBJ2-1, the V gene TRBV24-1; no reliable D call. Trimming stripped 0 bases from V and 6 bases from J, with 5 bases between. CDR1 and CDR2 (germline): KGHDR, SFDVKD. The CDR3 consists of 13 residues. The CDR3 sequence: CATSDLRANEQFF. As DNA, the CDR3 is TGTGCCACCAGTGATTTGAGGGCCAATGAGCAGTTCTTC.

This clonotype turned up a few times. This rearrangement joins TRBV6-2 or TRBV6-3 to TRBJ1-1; D is perhaps TRBD1 (5 bases). Trimming took off 6 bases at V and 8 bases at J, with 16 bases between the two ends. The CDR3 runs 13 residues. The V gene's germline CDR1 is MNHEY and CDR2 SVGEGT. The CDR3 DNA reads TGTGCCAGCAGAAAGATGTCGACAGAAGAAGCTTTCTTT. Translated, it gives CASRKMSTEEAFF.

V is TRBV10-3 and J is TRBJ2-5; TRBD2 agrees at 11 bases. Germline trimming cut 2 bases from V and 1 base from J; bases unmatched to any gene: 24. The CDR3 has 23 amino acids. The germline gives CDR1 ENHRY, CDR2 SYGVKD. The CDR3 DNA reads TGTGCCATCAGTGAGCTGTGGTCTCCGGGGACAAGAGGGACTAGCGGAATCCAAGAGACCCAGTACTTC. Its protein product is CAISELWSPGTRGTSGIQETQYF.

Many counts were recorded for this clonotype. The gene calls are TRBV5-1 and TRBJ2-2; 9 nucleotides align to TRBD1. The length of the CDR3 is 13 residues. J lost 6 bases, V lost 4 bases, and 1 base had no gene match. The germline gives CDR1 SGHRS, CDR2 YFSETQ. The CDR3, as DNA: TGCGCCAGCAGCGGGACAGGGCCCGGGGAGCTGTTTTTT. It codes for CASSGTGPGELFF.

This clonotype was found a few times. The chain couples TRBV7-2 to TRBJ1-1, with D possibly TRBD1 on 6 matching bases. Deletions cut 5 bases from V and 2 bases from J, with 15 bases between. CDR3 length: 15 residues. CDR1 and CDR2 (germline): SGHTA, FQGNSA. CDR3 in amino acids: CASSLWGGGNTEAFF. CDR3 DNA: TGTGCCAGCAGCCTCTGGGGGGGCGGTAACACTGAAGCTTTCTTT. The whole variable domain, remainder taken from reference TRBV7-2 and TRBJ1-1, is GAGVSQSPSNKVTEKGKDVELRCDPISGHTALYWYRQSLGQGLEFLIYFQGNSAPDKSGLPSDRFSAERTGGSVSTLTIQRTQQEDSAVYLCASSLWGGGNTEAFFGQGTRLTVV.

Concerning this clonotype itself: The germline gene is not matched at one end of the junction; a read error may be the cause. The gene calls are TRBV11-2 and TRBJ2-7; D is possibly TRBD2 (6 bases). Germline-derived CDR1 and CDR2 are SGHAT and FQNNGV. The CDR3 sequence is 14 residues long. CDR3 loop: CASSLAGGSYKQYF. In DNA, the CDR3 is TGTGCCAGCAGCCTCGCAGGAGGGTCCTACAAGCAGTACTTC.

The sample holds many counts of this clonotype. The chain combines TRBV12-3 or TRBV12-4 with TRBJ2-5; 16 bases fit TRBD2. This CDR3 has 17 amino acids. Germline trimming cut 7 bases from V and 1 base from J; bases unmatched to any gene: 6. The CDR3 is CASIPGTSGGAQETQYF. CDR3 nucleotide sequence: TGTGCCAGCATTCCCGGGACTAGCGGGGGGGCCCAAGAGACCCAGTACTTC.

This clonotype was picked up a small number of times. The V call is TRBV20-1, the J call TRBJ2-3, with 8 nucleotides matching TRBD1. Germline V gene sequence: CDR1 DFQATT, CDR2 SNEGSKA (reference sequence). With 3 bases clipped from V and 3 bases from J, the junction kept 5 bases outside the gene matches. The CDR3 sequence is 14 residues long. CDR3 in amino acids: CSARPGQGTDTQYF. The CDR3 coding sequence is TGCAGTGCTAGGCCCGGACAGGGAACAGATACGCAGTATTTT.

This clonotype has at least ten counts. The V call is TRBV4-1, the J call TRBJ1-1, with a possible D match to TRBD1 (5 bases). The CDR3 is made up of 15 amino acids. The germline CDR1 and CDR2 sequences are MGHRA and YSYEKL. V gave up 1 base and J gave up 0 bases, with 9 bases separating them. The CDR3 sequence: CASSQGGRLNTEAFF. The CDR3 coding sequence is TGCGCCAGCAGCCAAGGGGGACGTTTGAACACTGAAGCTTTCTTT.

This clonotype was detected ten times or more. The chain links TRBV15 to TRBJ1-6, with D perhaps matching TRBD1 (5 bases). The CDR3 contains 18 residues. Trimming pared 0 bases from V and 5 bases from J, leaving 17 bases between. Germline CDR1 is LNHNV and CDR2 is YYDKDF (reference sequence). The CDR3: CATSRDLGRTTDNSPLHF. CDR3 coding DNA: TGTGCCACCAGCAGAGATTTGGGGCGGACAACCGATAATTCACCCCTCCACTTT.

This clonotype has a count of ten or more. The chain is built from TRBV5-1 and TRBJ1-3, with a tentative D call TRBD1 (6 bases). Germline V lookup: CDR1 SGHRS, CDR2 YFSETQ. The CDR3 runs 14 residues. Between the trimmed V and J ends, which lost 0 bases and 4 bases, there was a span of 8 bases. For the CDR3, the DNA is TGCGCCAGCAGCTTGGGACAGGACGGAAACACCATATATTTT. It codes for CASSLGQDGNTIYF.

This clonotype was seen many times. The V gene is TRBV5-1, the J gene TRBJ2-3; the D gene is possibly TRBD2 (5 bases). Germline values: CDR1 SGHRS, CDR2 YFSETQ. The CDR3 covers 17 residues. V lost 2 bases to trimming and J lost 0 bases, with 16 bases between them. The CDR3 coding sequence is TGCGCCAGCAGCTTCCCATTGGACTCAGACAGCACAGATACGCAGTATTTT. Amino acid sequence: CASSFPLDSDSTDTQYF.

V and J are TRBV30 and TRBJ2-3; 8 positions agree with TRBD1. After removal of 2 bases from V and 0 bases from J, the junction contained 19 bases not matched to a gene. The germline V gene encodes CDR1 GTSNPN and CDR2 SVGIG (reference sequence). CDR3 length: 20 residues. CDR3 amino acids: CAWSPQGAGSTFSSTDTQYF. The DNA for the CDR3 is TGTGCCTGGAGTCCCCAGGGGGCAGGGAGCACATTCTCTAGCACAGATACGCAGTATTTT.

The CDR3 here is CASSLDPAYEQYF. DNA for the CDR3: TGTGCCAGCAGCTTGGACCCGGCCTACGAGCAGTACTTC. The chain joins TRBV7-3 to TRBJ2-7; no reliable D call. Germline V gene sequence: CDR1 SGHTA, CDR2 FQGTGA. Trimming pared 3 bases from V and 2 bases from J, leaving 8 bases between. This CDR3 has 13 residues.

This clonotype occurred many times. The genes are TRBV20-1 and TRBJ2-5, with no clear D. The CDR3 consists of 12 residues. The germline gives CDR1 DFQATT, CDR2 SNEGSKA (reference sequence). V lost 5 bases and J 0 bases, leaving 7 bases between the germline ends. Written as DNA, the CDR3 is TGCAGTGCTTTGGGATACCAAGAGACCCAGTACTTC. Translated, it gives CSALGYQETQYF.

This clonotype was seen at least ten times. The J gene is TRBJ1-2, the V gene TRBV29-1, with 7 bases identical to TRBD1. V lost 6 bases to trimming and J lost 3 bases; unmatched junction nucleotides: 7. The CDR3 has 13 residues. From germline, CDR1 is SQVTM and CDR2 ANQGSEA. CDR3 nucleotides: TGCAGCGTCCGACAGGGAGAGGACTATGGCTACACCTTC. Its translation: CSVRQGEDYGYTF.